This passage covers 32 T cell receptor beta chains from one sample sequenced in a study of blood T cell repertoires in COVID-19. Only in-frame clones appear in the TCRdb table, and some are missing; sequencing was by immunoSEQ multiplex PCR. The sample yields over 200,000 clones, approximately 83% seen once. The sequenced material came from PBMCs or T cells enriched from blood (not recorded which). These receptors originate from a woman aged 45-65 years who had recovered from COVID-19.

The V and J genes are TRBV29-1 and TRBJ2-1, with 10 bases fitting TRBD1. V dropped 7 bases and J dropped 7; count of bases not matched to a gene: 19. The germline V gene has CDR1 SQVTM and CDR2 ANQGSEA. This CDR3 has 17 amino acids. For the CDR3, the DNA is TGCAGCGCCCAATTGGGGGGAGGGACAGGGGTTGGTAATGAGCAGTTCTTC. Its protein is CSAQLGGGTGVGNEQFF.

The chain carries TRBV28 and TRBJ1-2; TRBD1 matches at 9 bases. Germline assignment: CDR1 MDHEN and CDR2 SYDVKM. V dropped 5 bases and J dropped 4; count of bases not matched to a gene: 11. The CDR3 is 16 amino acids. In DNA form, the CDR3 reads TGTGCCAGCAGTGGGACAGGGAGCCCCCTTCTCTATGGCTACACCTTC. It yields the protein CASSGTGSPLLYGYTF.

V gene TRBV4-2 combines with J gene TRBJ2-2; 7 nucleotides match TRBD2. The CDR3 is made up of 18 amino acids. CDR1 LGHNA and CDR2 YNFKEQ come from the germline V gene. Trimming took 1 base from V and 0 from J; bases not matched to a gene: 8. The CDR3 nucleotides are TGTGCCAGCAGCCAAGGGGTTCAGGCGGGAGCGAACACCGGGGAGCTGTTTTTT. Translating gives CASSQGVQAGANTGELFF.

The J gene is TRBJ2-1, the V gene TRBV7-9; 10 bases line up with TRBD2. The CDR3 runs 15 residues. The germline gives CDR1 SEHNR, CDR2 FQNEAQ (reference sequence). Trimming removed 0 bases from V and 9 bases from J; junction bases left unmatched: 5. DNA of the CDR3: TGTGCCAGCAGCTTAGCGCTAGCGGGAGATGGTGAGCAGTTCTTC. Protein: CASSLALAGDGEQFF.

V is TRBV28 and J is TRBJ2-3; 9 bases agree with TRBD2. Germline V lookup: CDR1 MDHEN, CDR2 SYDVKM. The CDR3 is made up of 17 amino acids. J was trimmed by 4 bases and V by 5 bases; bases with no gene match: 13. The CDR3 is CASSTTPGGGRADTQYF. In DNA, the CDR3 is TGTGCCAGCAGTACCACCCCGGGGGGCGGGAGGGCAGATACGCAGTATTTT.

This clone was picked up one time. The V call is TRBV27, the J call TRBJ2-7; 8 bases fit TRBD2. V lost 3 bases to trimming and J lost 1 base; unmatched junction nucleotides: 8. Germline V gene lookup returns CDR1 MNHEY and CDR2 SMNVEV (reference sequence). This CDR3 spans 16 amino acids. The CDR3 coding sequence is TGTGCCAGCAGTTTTCCAGAACTAGCGGATTCCTACGAGCAGTACTTC. Encoded protein: CASSFPELADSYEQYF.

The rearrangement joins TRBV27 to TRBJ2-7; D might be TRBD2 (5 bases). The CDR3 extends over 14 amino acids. Trimming left V 6 bases short and J 3 bases short, with 15 bases between. The germline CDR1 and CDR2 sequences are MNHEY and SMNVEV (reference sequence). CDR3 protein: CASRPSGIIYEQYF. The CDR3 region has the DNA TGTGCCAGCAGGCCCTCCGGGATCATCTACGAGCAGTACTTC.

Only a few counts were recorded for this clone. V gene TRBV28 combines with J gene TRBJ1-2; D is unclear. Trimming removed 7 bases at V and 6 bases at J, with 18 bases between. CDR3 length: 14 residues. Germline values: CDR1 MDHEN, CDR2 SYDVKM. CDR3 residues: CASKEGSVVDGYTF. The CDR3 nucleotides are TGTGCCAGCAAAGAGGGTTCAGTAGTTGATGGCTACACCTTC.

The chain links TRBV7-2 to TRBJ2-1; a weak D match, TRBD1 (6 bases). V dropped 4 bases and J dropped 5 bases, with 12 bases sitting between them. Germline values: CDR1 SGHTA, CDR2 FQGNSA. CDR3 size: 14 residues. As DNA, the CDR3 is TGTGCCAGCAGCTACGGGACACATAACAATGAGCAGTTCTTC. It specifies CASSYGTHNNEQFF.

This chain uses TRBV11-1 with TRBJ1-2; the match to TRBD1 covers 9 bases. Germline V lookup: CDR1 SGHAT, CDR2 FQDESV (reference sequence). The trim removed 4 bases at V and 8 bases at J, leaving 8 bases unmatched. The CDR3 is 14 residues long. This CDR3 reads CASSSPGQGGGYTF. The CDR3 DNA reads as TGTGCCAGCAGCTCTCCGGGACAGGGAGGAGGCTACACCTTC.

DNA of the CDR3: TGTGCCAGTAGTATGGGACAGGGTGCTTCACCCCTCCACTTT. It translates to CASSMGQGASPLHF. This chain joins TRBV19 and TRBJ1-6; TRBD1 matches 9 bases. The germline gives CDR1 LNHDA, CDR2 SQIVND (reference sequence). J lost 9 bases, V lost 3 bases, and 3 bases had no gene match. This CDR3 has 14 amino acids. The full variable domain, in which reference TRBV19 and TRBJ1-6 provide the parts outside the CDR3, is DGGITQSPKYLFRKEGQNVTLSCEQNLNHDAMYWYRQDPGQGLRLIYYSQIVNDFQKGDIAEGYSVSREKKESFPLTVTSAQKNPTAFYLCASSMGQGASPLHFGNGTRLTVT.

CDR3 DNA sequence: TGTGCCAGCAGTGTAGCGGGAGTTTCTGATAGCTCCTACGAGCAGTACTTC. It codes for CASSVAGVSDSSYEQYF. This rearrangement joins TRBV2 to TRBJ2-7, with 9 bases lining up with TRBD2. The CDR3 is 17 amino acids. The V segment lost 4 bases and the J segment 0 bases; nucleotides outside the gene matches: 10. The V gene's germline CDR1 is SNHLY and CDR2 FYNNEI.

V and J are TRBV28 and TRBJ1-2, with 8 bases lining up with TRBD1. The trim removed 7 bases at V and 4 bases at J, leaving 11 bases unmatched. The germline CDR1 and CDR2 sequences are MDHEN and SYDVKM. The CDR3 runs 15 residues. The CDR3 coding sequence is TGTGCCAGCATCAAAGCCAGGGGGCTGAGCTATGGCTACACCTTC. Translation gives CASIKARGLSYGYTF.

The V and J genes are TRBV9 and TRBJ2-7; weak D call: TRBD2 (7 bases). Trimming removed 0 bases from V and 4 bases from J, with 17 bases in between. This CDR3 spans 16 amino acids. CDR1 and CDR2 from the germline V gene are SGDLS and YYNGEE. CDR3 sequence (DNA): TGTGCCAGCAGCGTAGCAGGGGCGGGAGCCGCTTACGAGCAGTACTTC. Its translation is CASSVAGAGAAYEQYF. Full variable domain (rest looked up from reference TRBV9 and TRBJ2-7): DSGVTQTPKHLITATGQRVTLRCSPRSGDLSVYWYQQSLDQGLQFLIQYYNGEERAKGNILERFSAQQFPDLHSELNLSSLELGDSALYFCASSVAGAGAAYEQYFGPGTRLTVT.

This clone was seen a few times. V usage is TRBV18 and J usage is TRBJ1-2, with a weak D call TRBD1 (6 bases). Germline-derived CDR1 and CDR2 are KGHSH and LQKENI. This CDR3 is built from 14 residues. Trimming took 4 bases from V and 6 from J, leaving 15 bases between them. The CDR3 region has the DNA TGTGCCAGCTCACAAGACAGGAGAGGGGATGGCTACACCTTC. Residues: CASSQDRRGDGYTF.

J is TRBJ1-1 and V is TRBV5-1; possibly TRBD1 for D (5 bases). Germline CDR1 reads SGHRS; CDR2 reads YFSETQ. This CDR3 has 15 amino acids. Trimming removed 0 bases at V and 1 base at J, with 10 bases between. This CDR3 reads CASSLDGQPNTEAFF. The CDR3 coding sequence is TGCGCCAGCAGCTTGGACGGACAACCGAACACTGAAGCTTTCTTT.

This clone came up once. The chain combines TRBV5-8 with TRBJ1-5; 7 positions agree with TRBD1. V shed 3 bases and J 6 bases; nucleotides not matched to a gene: 9. Germline V gene data show CDR1 as SGHTS and CDR2 as YDEGEE. The CDR3 contains 15 residues. CDR3 DNA: TGTGCCAGCAGCTCCACAGGGGTGATGTTTCAGCCCCAGCATTTT. This encodes CASSSTGVMFQPQHF.

The rearrangement links TRBV9 to TRBJ1-3; D gene unclear. CDR3 length equals 14 residues. Per the germline V gene, CDR1 is SGDLS and CDR2 is YYNGEE. V dropped 2 bases and J dropped 0 bases, with 6 bases sitting between them. The CDR3 bases are TGTGCCAGCAGCGTGGAGGGCTCTGGAAACACCATATATTTT. Residues: CASSVEGSGNTIYF.

This clone was found a few times. The chain links TRBV7-8 to TRBJ1-1; possibly TRBD1 for D (5 bases). Trimming shortened V by 4 bases and J by 0 bases, and 15 bases separated the two germline ends. This CDR3 spans 16 amino acids. Germline CDR1 reads SGHVS; CDR2 reads FQNEAQ. The CDR3 bases are TGTGCCAGCAGCTCGTTTGTGGGGCTTGTGAACACTGAAGCTTTCTTT. Translation: CASSSFVGLVNTEAFF.

This clone was recorded only once. The chain employs TRBV3-1 (or the pseudogene TRBV3-2) and TRBJ2-7; 14 bases align to TRBD2. CDR3 length: 16 residues. CDR1 and CDR2 (germline): LGHDT, YNNKEL (reference sequence). With V trimmed by 6 bases and J by 5 bases, 9 bases remained unmatched. Here the CDR3 reads CASSEEGLAGVNEQYF. DNA for the CDR3: TGTGCCAGCAGTGAGGAGGGACTAGCGGGAGTAAACGAGCAGTACTTC.

This chain joins TRBV5-6 and TRBJ1-2; 10 bases map to TRBD1. Germline V gene sequence: CDR1 SGHDT, CDR2 YYEEEE. The junction had 7 bases not matched to a gene; V was cut back by 4 bases and J by 4 bases. CDR3 length: 15 amino acids. The CDR3 protein is CASSPLGQGIYGYTF. DNA for the CDR3: TGTGCCAGCAGCCCCTTGGGACAGGGGATCTATGGCTACACCTTC.

The chain combines TRBV5-1 with TRBJ2-3; tentative D call: TRBD1 (7 bases). Germline V gene lookup returns CDR1 SGHRS and CDR2 YFSETQ. This CDR3 is 15 amino acids long. The V end was cut by 5 bases, the J end by 1 base, with 14 bases between. Here the CDR3 reads CASSQQGEGTDTQYF. DNA for the CDR3: TGCGCCAGCAGTCAGCAGGGGGAGGGCACAGATACGCAGTATTTT. The full variable domain, completed using reference TRBV5-1 and TRBJ2-3, is KAGVTQTPRYLIKTRGQQVTLSCSPISGHRSVSWYQQTPGQGLQFLFEYFSETQRNKGNFPGRFSGRQFSNSRSEMNVSTLELGDSALYLCASSQQGEGTDTQYFGPGTRLTVL.

V usage is TRBV11-2 and J usage is TRBJ2-7; 8 bases line up with TRBD1. Per the germline V gene, CDR1 is SGHAT and CDR2 is FQNNGV. This CDR3 region has 13 residues. V was pared by 5 bases and J by 7 bases, with 7 bases of the junction left unmatched. The CDR3 sequence: CASSGDRPLEQYF. The CDR3 nucleotides are TGTGCCAGCAGCGGGGACAGGCCTTTGGAGCAGTACTTC.

The V call is TRBV2, the J call TRBJ2-7; perhaps TRBD2 as D (7 bases). Germline CDR1 is SNHLY and CDR2 is FYNNEI. Trimming removed 11 bases at V and 3 bases at J, with 11 bases between. The CDR3 spans 11 residues. The CDR3 sequence: CAGRGYYEQYF. Here the CDR3 DNA reads TGTGCCGGGAGGGGGTACTACGAGCAGTACTTC.

The chain uses TRBV9 and TRBJ2-2, with 7 nucleotides matching TRBD2. Trimming at V came to 2 bases and at J to 3 bases, leaving 7 bases not matched to a gene. The germline gives CDR1 SGDLS, CDR2 YYNGEE. There are 16 residues in the CDR3. The CDR3 is CASSVWEGEYTGELFF. CDR3 in DNA: TGTGCCAGCAGCGTGTGGGAGGGCGAGTACACCGGGGAGCTGTTTTTT.

The chain couples TRBV5-1 to TRBJ2-2, with D maybe TRBD2 (5 bases). Trimming took 4 bases from V and 5 from J, leaving 15 bases between them. Germline CDR1 reads SGHRS; CDR2 reads YFSETQ. The CDR3 totals 15 residues. CDR3 DNA: TGCGCCAGCAGCCTGTATAGCGAAGTAACCGGGGAGCTGTTTTTT. Protein sequence: CASSLYSEVTGELFF.

This clone has only a few counts. The V call is TRBV19, the J call TRBJ2-1; D perhaps matches TRBD2 (6 bases). Per germline, CDR1 LNHDA and CDR2 SQIVND (reference sequence). V lost 1 base and J 5 bases, leaving 9 bases between the germline ends. The CDR3 has 14 amino acids. The CDR3 nucleotides are TGTGCCAGTAGTATAGGGAGGAGGGACAATGAGCAGTTCTTC. Encoded protein: CASSIGRRDNEQFF. Combining the CDR3 with reference TRBV19 and TRBJ2-1 gives the whole variable domain DGGITQSPKYLFRKEGQNVTLSCEQNLNHDAMYWYRQDPGQGLRLIYYSQIVNDFQKGDIAEGYSVSREKKESFPLTVTSAQKNPTAFYLCASSIGRRDNEQFFGPGTRLTVL.

The gene calls are TRBV7-9 and TRBJ1-5, with TRBD1 identical over 9 bases. V shed 1 base and J 9 bases; nucleotides not matched to a gene: 10. CDR3 length: 16 amino acids. Germline V gene sequence: CDR1 SEHNR, CDR2 FQNEAQ (reference sequence). CDR3 DNA: TGTGCCAGCAGCTTAGAATATGGGACAGGGATTCGGCCCCAGCATTTT. This translates into CASSLEYGTGIRPQHF.

This clone was detected a few times. The V and J genes are TRBV5-4 and TRBJ1-2, with D unresolved. This CDR3 comprises 14 residues. V lost 4 bases, J lost 1 base, and 11 bases lay in between. Germline assignment: CDR1 SGHNT and CDR2 YYREEE (reference sequence). This CDR3 is CASSPTPDNYGYTF. DNA of the CDR3: TGTGCCAGCAGCCCGACTCCAGATAACTATGGCTACACCTTC.

This clone came up a few times. In DNA form, the CDR3 reads TGTGCCAGCAGTAGTGGGACAGTAGGAAACACCATATATTTT. Protein sequence: CASSSGTVGNTIYF. The J gene is TRBJ1-3, the V gene TRBV6-5; TRBD1 matches at 7 bases. Unmatched junction bases numbered 5, after V lost 5 bases and J lost 4 bases. Per the germline V gene, CDR1 is MNHEY and CDR2 is SVGAGI. The CDR3 contains 14 residues.

This clone was seen a single time. The chain is built from TRBV15 and TRBJ1-2, with 11 bases identical to TRBD1. Per the germline V gene, CDR1 is LNHNV and CDR2 is YYDKDF (reference sequence). The trim removed 6 bases at V and 4 bases at J, leaving 7 bases unmatched. CDR3 length equals 15 residues. The CDR3, as DNA: TGTGCCACCAGAGACGCCGGGACAGGGGGCTATGGCTACACCTTC. As protein: CATRDAGTGGYGYTF.

This clone was detected once. V usage is TRBV29-1 and J usage is TRBJ2-7; 8 nucleotides match TRBD1. J lost 0 bases, V lost 6 bases, and 7 bases had no gene match. The CDR3 loop spans 14 amino acids. Germline loops: CDR1 SQVTM, CDR2 ANQGSEA. CDR3 region: CSVLDRGRSYEQYF. CDR3 bases: TGCAGCGTCCTAGACAGGGGCCGCTCCTACGAGCAGTACTTC.